The clone carrying this T cell receptor beta chain was detected many times. The antigen is not known. TCRdb redid the calling of the 5' RACE reads with MiXCR, one entry per CDR3 protein. The sample lists 700,000 or so distinct CDR3 sequences, roughly 8% occurring once. In germline, CDR1 is LGHNA, CDR2 YSLEER. V lost 0 bases and J 3 bases, leaving 12 bases between the germline ends. There are 15 residues in the CDR3. The data stem from a study of identical twins. Study-level points and caveats: For out-of-frame alpha sequences shared by twins, low generation probability was in excess. These conclusions were based on statistical analysis (cross-sectional, not following the same donors).

In addition, the sample was reused for a study of yellow fever vaccine responses in identical twins.

The sample comprised PBMCs. The rearrangement joins TRBV4-3 to TRBJ2-7; D is undetermined. The TCR comes from a woman under 30 in good health. The DNA of the CDR3 is TGCGCCAGCAGCCAAGATAGAGCCAGTAGCTACGAGCAGTACTTC. Its protein product is CASSQDRASSYEQYF.